The entry below gives a single T cell receptor beta chain sequence along with its context. Antigen: not known. This specimen comes from a study of identical twins. Findings and limits, study-wide: Carriage of fewer insertions was seen in abundant cord blood beta clonotypes, whereas memory repertoires showed none.

TCRdb processed the 5' RACE reads anew with MiXCR; each CDR3 protein has one entry. The sample shows hundreds of thousands of distinct CDR3 sequences, approximately 18% of them seen only once. V lost 6 bases to trimming and J lost 5 bases; unmatched junction nucleotides: 13. The length of the CDR3 is 14 residues. From germline, CDR1 is DFQATT and CDR2 SNEGSKA (reference sequence). These data also formed part of another study, on T cells expressing NK-cell markers. Per that paper: Restricting sorting to alpha-beta TCR T cells was achieved in several experiments by an anti-gamma-delta TCR antibody. In a handful of donors, dominant clonotypes made up about 28.3-60.1% of CD3+CD56-NKG2C+ cells.

The chain recombines TRBV20-1 with TRBJ2-7, with 7 bases that match TRBD2. This receptor was identified in a woman under 30 in good health. The sequenced material came from PBMCs. In DNA form, the CDR3 reads TGCAGTGCCCCGAGGCTAGCGGATATAAACGAGCAGTACTTC. Its translation is CSAPRLADINEQYF.